This T cell receptor (beta chain) was obtained from a study of T cells in localized non-small cell lung cancer. Looked up from germline, CDR1 is KGHSH and CDR2 is LQKENI. This CDR3 is built from 13 residues. V was clipped by 5 bases and J by 5 bases; unmatched bases: 5. Profiled with immunoSEQ multiplex PCR; TCRdb holds only in-frame clones, not every one. The sample lists 15,000 to 20,000 clones, roughly 91% occurring once. Study-level points and caveats: Sequencing, confined to only one tumor region, leaves heterogeneity possible.

As concerns this clone: Its antigen is not known.

The sample was peripheral blood, taken before any cancer treatment. This rearrangement joins TRBV18 to TRBJ2-7; 8 nucleotides line up with TRBD1. The source of this sequence is a male donor older than 55 with stage II squamous cell lung carcinoma. In DNA form, the CDR3 reads TGTGCCAGCTCATCGGGACAGGCTAACGAGCAGTACTTC. This sequence encodes CASSSGQANEQYF.